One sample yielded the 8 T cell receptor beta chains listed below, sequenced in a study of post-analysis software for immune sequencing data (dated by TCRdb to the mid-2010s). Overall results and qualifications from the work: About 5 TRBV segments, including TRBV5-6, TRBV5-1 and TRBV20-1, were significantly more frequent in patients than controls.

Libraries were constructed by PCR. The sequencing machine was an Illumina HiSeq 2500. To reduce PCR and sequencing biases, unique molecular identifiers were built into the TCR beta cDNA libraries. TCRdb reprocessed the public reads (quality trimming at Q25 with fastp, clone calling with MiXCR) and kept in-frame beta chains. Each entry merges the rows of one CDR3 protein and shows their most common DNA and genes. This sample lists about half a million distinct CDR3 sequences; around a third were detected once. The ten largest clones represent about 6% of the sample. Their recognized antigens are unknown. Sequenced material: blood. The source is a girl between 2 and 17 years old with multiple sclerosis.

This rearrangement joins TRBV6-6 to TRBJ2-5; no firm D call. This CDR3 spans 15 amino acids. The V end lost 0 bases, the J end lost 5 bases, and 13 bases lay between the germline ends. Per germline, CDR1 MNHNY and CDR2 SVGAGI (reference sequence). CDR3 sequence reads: CASSYSGLSRETQYF. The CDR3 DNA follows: TGTGCCAGCAGTTACTCGGGCCTCAGCAGGGAGACCCAGTACTTC.

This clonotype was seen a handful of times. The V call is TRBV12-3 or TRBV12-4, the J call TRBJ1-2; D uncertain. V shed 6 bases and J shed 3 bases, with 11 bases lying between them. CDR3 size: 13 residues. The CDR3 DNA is TGTGCCAGCAGAAGCGCCGGGTACTATGGCTACACCTTC. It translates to CASRSAGYYGYTF.

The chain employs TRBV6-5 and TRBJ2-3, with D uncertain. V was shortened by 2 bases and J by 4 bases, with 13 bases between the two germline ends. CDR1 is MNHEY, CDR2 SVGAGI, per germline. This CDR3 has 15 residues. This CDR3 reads CASSYNSPNADTQYF. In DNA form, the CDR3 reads TGTGCCAGCAGTTACAACTCTCCCAACGCAGATACGCAGTATTTT.

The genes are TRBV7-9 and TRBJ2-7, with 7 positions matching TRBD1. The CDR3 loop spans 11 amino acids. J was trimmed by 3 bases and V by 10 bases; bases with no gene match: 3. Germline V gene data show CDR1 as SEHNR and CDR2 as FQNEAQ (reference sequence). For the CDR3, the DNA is TGTGCCACCACAGGGGTCTACGAGCAGTACTTC. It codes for CATTGVYEQYF.

This CDR3 reads CASRGGLAGGPSTDTQYF. In nucleotides, the CDR3 is TGTGCCAGCAGGGGGGGGCTAGCGGGGGGTCCCAGCACAGATACGCAGTATTTT. The genes are TRBV12-3 or TRBV12-4 and TRBJ2-3; 11 nucleotides agree with TRBD2. The CDR3 sequence is 18 residues long. Germline trimming cut 6 bases from V and 0 bases from J; bases unmatched to any gene: 11.

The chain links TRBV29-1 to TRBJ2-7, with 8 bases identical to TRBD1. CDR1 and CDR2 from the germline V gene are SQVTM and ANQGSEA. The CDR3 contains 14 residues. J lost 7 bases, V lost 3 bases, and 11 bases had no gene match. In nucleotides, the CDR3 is TGCAGCGTTGATAAAGCAGGGGGCAGAAGAGAGCAGTACTTC. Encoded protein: CSVDKAGGRREQYF.

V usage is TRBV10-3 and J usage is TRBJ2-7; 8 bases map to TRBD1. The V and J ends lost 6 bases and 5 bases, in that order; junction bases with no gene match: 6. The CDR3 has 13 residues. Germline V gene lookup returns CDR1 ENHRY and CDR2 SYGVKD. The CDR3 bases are TGTGCCATCAGGGCCTCGACAGGGGACGAGCAGTACGTC. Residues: CAIRASTGDEQYV.

CDR3 in DNA: TGTGCCAGCTCTCGGTCAACTAGCCCTCTCCTCTCCTACGAGCAGTACTTC. Its translation: CASSRSTSPLLSYEQYF. The chain carries TRBV18 and TRBJ2-7; tentative D call: TRBD2 (6 bases). The CDR3 sequence is 17 residues long. V was clipped by 6 bases and J by 0 bases, with 21 bases between them. Germline CDR1 is KGHSH and CDR2 is LQKENI.